This entry features one TCR beta chain sequence. This entry comes from a study of CD8 T cells in Susac syndrome. Random hexamers primed reverse transcription of about 0.45 to 1 ug RNA. An immunoSEQ multiplex PCR generated amplified TCR beta CDR3 products spanning 54 Vbeta and 13 Jbeta. In TCRdb, the immunoSEQ multiplex PCR reads were re-called with MiXCR into one record per CDR3 protein. This table holds about 130,000 distinct CDR3 sequences, roughly 96% found once. CD8+ and CD4+ T cells from blood underwent TCR beta sequencing. The receptor's source is a human donor in good health. Sequencing was done on a sample of CD4+ T cells from PBMCs.

CDR3 DNA: TGCAGTGCCATGGAGAGCGGGAGGGCAGATACGCAGTATTTT. It translates to CSAMESGRADTQYF. J is TRBJ2-3 and V is TRBV20-1, with 10 bases matching TRBD2. The CDR3 spans 14 residues. CDR1 DFQATT and CDR2 SNEGSKA come from the germline V gene (reference sequence). V shed 6 bases and J 4 bases; nucleotides not matched to a gene: 7.